The clone carrying this T cell receptor beta chain has only a few counts. The record originates from a study of blood T cell repertoires in COVID-19. Repertoires were generated with immunoSEQ multiplex PCR, while TCRdb's copy carries only in-frame clones and drops some. The data show tens of thousands of clones, approximately 85% seen once. This TCR came from a human donor in a cohort sampled during active COVID-19. Sequenced: peripheral blood.

The CDR3 sequence: CASSQELRNTEAFF. The CDR3 bases are TGTGCCAGCAGCCAAGAACTGAGGAACACTGAAGCTTTCTTT. This rearrangement joins TRBV14 to TRBJ1-1; D not certain. Germline assignment: CDR1 SGHDN and CDR2 FVKESK. This CDR3 comprises 14 residues. V was clipped by 0 bases and J by 1 base, with 6 bases between them.